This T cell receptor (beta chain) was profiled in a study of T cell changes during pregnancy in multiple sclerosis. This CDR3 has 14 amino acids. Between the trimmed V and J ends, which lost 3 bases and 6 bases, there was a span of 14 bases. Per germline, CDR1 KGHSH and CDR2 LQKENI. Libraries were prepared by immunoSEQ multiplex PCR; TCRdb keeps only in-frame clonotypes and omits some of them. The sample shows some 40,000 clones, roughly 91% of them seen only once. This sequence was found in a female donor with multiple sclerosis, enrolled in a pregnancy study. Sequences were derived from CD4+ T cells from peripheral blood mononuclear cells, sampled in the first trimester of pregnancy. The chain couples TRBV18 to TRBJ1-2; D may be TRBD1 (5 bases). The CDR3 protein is CASSPQGGVDGYTF. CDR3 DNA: TGTGCCAGCTCACCTCAGGGTGGAGTTGATGGCTACACCTTC.